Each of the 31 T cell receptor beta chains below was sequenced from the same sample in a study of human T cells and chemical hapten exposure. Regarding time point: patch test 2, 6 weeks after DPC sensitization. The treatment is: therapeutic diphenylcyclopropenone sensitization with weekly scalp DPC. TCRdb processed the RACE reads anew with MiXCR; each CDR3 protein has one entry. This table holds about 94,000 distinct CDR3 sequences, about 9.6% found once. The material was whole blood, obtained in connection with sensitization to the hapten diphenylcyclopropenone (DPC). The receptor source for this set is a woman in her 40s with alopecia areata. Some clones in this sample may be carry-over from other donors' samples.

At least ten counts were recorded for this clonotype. The CDR3 protein is CASSLMINYGYTF. In nucleotides, the CDR3 is TGTGCCAGCAGCTTAATGATTAACTATGGCTACACCTTC. The gene calls are TRBV7-8 and TRBJ1-2; D is unclear. With 2 bases removed from V and 1 base from J, the gap between germline ends came to 5 bases. Germline lookup yields CDR1 SGHVS and CDR2 FQNEAQ. This CDR3 contains 13 residues.

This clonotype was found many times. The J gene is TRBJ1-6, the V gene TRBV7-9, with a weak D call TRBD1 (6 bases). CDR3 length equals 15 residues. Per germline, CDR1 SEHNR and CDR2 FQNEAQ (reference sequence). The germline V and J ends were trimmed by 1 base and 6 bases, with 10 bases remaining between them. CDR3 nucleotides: TGTGCCAGCAGCTTAGAACAGGGAGGTAATTCACCCCTCCACTTT. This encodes CASSLEQGGNSPLHF.

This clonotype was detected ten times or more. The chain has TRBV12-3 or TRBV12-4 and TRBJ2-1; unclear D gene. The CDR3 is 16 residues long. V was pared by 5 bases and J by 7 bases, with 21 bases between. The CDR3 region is CASSLLANARRNEQFF. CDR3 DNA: TGTGCCAGCAGTCTCCTCGCCAATGCGCGGAGAAATGAGCAGTTCTTC.

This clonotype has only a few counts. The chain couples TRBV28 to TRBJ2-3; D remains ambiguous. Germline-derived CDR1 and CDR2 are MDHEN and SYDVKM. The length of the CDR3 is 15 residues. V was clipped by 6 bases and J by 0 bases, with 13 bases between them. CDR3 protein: CASRDGDLSTDTQYF. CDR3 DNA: TGTGCCAGCAGGGATGGGGATCTTAGCACAGATACGCAGTATTTT.

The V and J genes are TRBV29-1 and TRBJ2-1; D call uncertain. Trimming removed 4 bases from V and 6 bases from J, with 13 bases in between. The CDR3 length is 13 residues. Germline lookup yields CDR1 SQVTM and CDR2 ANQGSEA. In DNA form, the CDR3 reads TGCAGCGTTGGCGGCGGCAGGTTCAATGAGCAGTTCTTC. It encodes CSVGGGRFNEQFF.

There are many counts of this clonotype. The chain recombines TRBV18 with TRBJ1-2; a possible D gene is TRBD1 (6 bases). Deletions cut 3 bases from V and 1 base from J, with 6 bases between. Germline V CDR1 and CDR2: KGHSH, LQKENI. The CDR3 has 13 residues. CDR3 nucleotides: TGTGCCAGCTCACCGGACAGTAACTATGGCTACACCTTC. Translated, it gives CASSPDSNYGYTF. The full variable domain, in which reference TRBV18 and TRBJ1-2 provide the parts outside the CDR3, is NAGVMQNPRHLVRRRGQEARLRCSPMKGHSHVYWYRQLPEEGLKFMVYLQKENIIDESGMPKERFSAEFPKEGPSILRIQQVVRGDSAAYFCASSPDSNYGYTFGSGTRLTVV.

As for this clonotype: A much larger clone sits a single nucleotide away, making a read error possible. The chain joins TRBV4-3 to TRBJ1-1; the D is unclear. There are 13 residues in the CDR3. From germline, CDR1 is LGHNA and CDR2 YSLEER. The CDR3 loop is CASSHGGNTEAVF. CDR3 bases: TGCGCCAGCAGCCATGGAGGTAACACTGAAGCTGTCTTT.

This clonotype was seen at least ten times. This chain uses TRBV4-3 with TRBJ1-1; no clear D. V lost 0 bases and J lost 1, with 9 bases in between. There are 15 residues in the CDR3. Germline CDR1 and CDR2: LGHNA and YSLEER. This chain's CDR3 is CASSQEWATNTEAFF. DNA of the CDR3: TGCGCCAGCAGCCAAGAGTGGGCCACGAACACTGAAGCTTTCTTT.

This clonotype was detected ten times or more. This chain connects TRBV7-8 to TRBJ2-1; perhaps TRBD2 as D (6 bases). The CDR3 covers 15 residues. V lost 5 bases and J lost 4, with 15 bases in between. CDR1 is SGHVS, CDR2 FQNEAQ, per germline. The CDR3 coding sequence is TGTGCCAGCAGCCCAGATGGAGGGGCTTACAATGAGCAGTTCTTC. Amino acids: CASSPDGGAYNEQFF.

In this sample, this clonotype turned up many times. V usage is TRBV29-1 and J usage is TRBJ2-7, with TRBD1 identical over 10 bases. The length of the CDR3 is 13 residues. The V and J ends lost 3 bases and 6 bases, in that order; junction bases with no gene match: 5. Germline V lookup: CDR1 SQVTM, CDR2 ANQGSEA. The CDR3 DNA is TGCAGCGTTGACAGGGACAGGGGTGGCGAGCAGTACTTC. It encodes CSVDRDRGGEQYF.

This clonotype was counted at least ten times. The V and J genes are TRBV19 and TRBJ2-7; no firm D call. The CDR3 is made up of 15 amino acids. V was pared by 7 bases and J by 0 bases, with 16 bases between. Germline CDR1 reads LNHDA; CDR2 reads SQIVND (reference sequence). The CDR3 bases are TGTGCCAGTACCCACCGTTTGAGCCCCTCCTACGAGCAGTACTTC. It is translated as CASTHRLSPSYEQYF.

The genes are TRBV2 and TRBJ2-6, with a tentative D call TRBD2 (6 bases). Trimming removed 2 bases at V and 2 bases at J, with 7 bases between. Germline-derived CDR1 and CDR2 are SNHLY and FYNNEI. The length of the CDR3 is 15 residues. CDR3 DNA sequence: TGTGCCAGCAGTGAATCGGGGGCTGGGGCCAACGTCCTGACTTTC. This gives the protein CASSESGAGANVLTF.

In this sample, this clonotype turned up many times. In DNA form, the CDR3 reads TGTGCCAGCAGTTTCTGGACTAGCGGGAGCCCAGATACGCAGTATTTT. Protein product: CASSFWTSGSPDTQYF. The chain is built from TRBV6-5 and TRBJ2-3; TRBD2 aligns across 13 bases. The germline V gene encodes CDR1 MNHEY and CDR2 SVGAGI. J gave up 4 bases and V 4 bases, and 5 bases lay outside the gene matches. The CDR3 length is 16 residues.

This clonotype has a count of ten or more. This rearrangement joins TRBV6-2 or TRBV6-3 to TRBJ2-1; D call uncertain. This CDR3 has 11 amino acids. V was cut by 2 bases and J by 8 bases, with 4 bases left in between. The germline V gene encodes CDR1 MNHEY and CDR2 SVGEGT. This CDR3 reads CASSYGYEQFF. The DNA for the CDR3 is TGTGCCAGCAGTTACGGGTATGAGCAGTTCTTC.

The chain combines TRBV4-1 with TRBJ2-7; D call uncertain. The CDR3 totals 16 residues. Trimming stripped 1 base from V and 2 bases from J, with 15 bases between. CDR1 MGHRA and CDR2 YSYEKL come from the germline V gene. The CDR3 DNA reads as TGCGCCAGCAGCCAAGGTTGGAGCGTTCAGCCCTACGAGCAGTACTTC. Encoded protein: CASSQGWSVQPYEQYF.

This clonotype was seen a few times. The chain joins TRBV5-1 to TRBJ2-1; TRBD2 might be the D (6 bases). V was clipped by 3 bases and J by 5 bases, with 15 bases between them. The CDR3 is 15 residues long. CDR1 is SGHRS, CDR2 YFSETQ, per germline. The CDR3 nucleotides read TGCGCCAGCAGCTACCGGGACTCATATAACAATGAGCAGTTCTTC. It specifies CASSYRDSYNNEQFF.

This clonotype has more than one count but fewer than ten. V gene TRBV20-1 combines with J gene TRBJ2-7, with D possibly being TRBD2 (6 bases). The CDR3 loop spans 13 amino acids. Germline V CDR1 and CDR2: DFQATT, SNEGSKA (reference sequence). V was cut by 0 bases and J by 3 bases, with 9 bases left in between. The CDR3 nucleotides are TGCAGTGCTAGAGAGGCGGGAAACTACGAGCAGTACTTC. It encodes CSAREAGNYEQYF.

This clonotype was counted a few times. In DNA, the CDR3 is TGTGCCAGCAGCTTCGACGGAGTTTCACCCCTCCACTTT. Protein: CASSFDGVSPLHF. The genes are TRBV7-3 and TRBJ1-6; no definite D call. The CDR3 covers 13 residues. The germline V and J ends were trimmed by 3 bases and 9 bases, with 9 bases remaining between them. Germline V CDR1 and CDR2: SGHTA, FQGTGA.

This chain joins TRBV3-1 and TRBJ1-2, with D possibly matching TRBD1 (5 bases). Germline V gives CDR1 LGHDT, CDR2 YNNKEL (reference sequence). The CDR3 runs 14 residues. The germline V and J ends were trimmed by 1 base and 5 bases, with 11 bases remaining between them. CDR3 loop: CASSQAGPSYGYTF. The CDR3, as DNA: TGTGCCAGCAGCCAAGCGGGACCGAGTTATGGCTACACCTTC. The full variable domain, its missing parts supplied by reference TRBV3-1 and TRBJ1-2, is DTAVSQTPKYLVTQMGNDKSIKCEQNLGHDTMYWYKQDSKKFLKIMFSYNNKELIINETVPNRFSPKSPDKAHLNLHINSLELGDSAVYFCASSQAGPSYGYTFGSGTRLTVV.

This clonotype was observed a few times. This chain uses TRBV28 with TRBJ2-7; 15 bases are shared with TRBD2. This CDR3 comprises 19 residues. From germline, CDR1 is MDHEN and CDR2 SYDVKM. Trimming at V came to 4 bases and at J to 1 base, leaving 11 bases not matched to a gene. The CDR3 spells CASSSPGLAGGGSSYEQYF. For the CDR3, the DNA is TGTGCCAGCAGTTCGCCGGGACTAGCGGGAGGCGGGTCGTCCTACGAGCAGTACTTC.

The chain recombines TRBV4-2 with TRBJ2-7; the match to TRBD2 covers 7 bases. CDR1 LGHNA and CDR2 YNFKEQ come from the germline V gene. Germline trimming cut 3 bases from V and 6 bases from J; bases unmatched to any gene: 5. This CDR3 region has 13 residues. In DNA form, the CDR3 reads TGTGCCAGCAGCCAGGGGGGGAATCTCGAGCAGTACTTC. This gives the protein CASSQGGNLEQYF.

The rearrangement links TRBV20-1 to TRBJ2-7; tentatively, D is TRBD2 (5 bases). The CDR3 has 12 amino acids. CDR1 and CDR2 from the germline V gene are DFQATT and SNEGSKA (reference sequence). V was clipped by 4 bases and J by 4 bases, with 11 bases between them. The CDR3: CSANRGQYEQYF. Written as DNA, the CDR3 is TGCAGTGCTAACCGGGGTCAATACGAGCAGTACTTC.

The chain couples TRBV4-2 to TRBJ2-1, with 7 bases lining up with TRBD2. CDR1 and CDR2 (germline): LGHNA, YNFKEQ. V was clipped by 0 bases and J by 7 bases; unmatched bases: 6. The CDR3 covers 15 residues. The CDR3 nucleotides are TGTGCCAGCAGCCAAGATCGTCGGACTAGGAATGAGCAGTTCTTC. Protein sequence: CASSQDRRTRNEQFF.

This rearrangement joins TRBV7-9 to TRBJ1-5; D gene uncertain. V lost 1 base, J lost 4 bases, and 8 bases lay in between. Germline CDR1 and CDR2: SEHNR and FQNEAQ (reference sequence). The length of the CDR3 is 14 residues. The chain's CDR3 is CASSLDLGNQPQHF. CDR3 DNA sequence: TGTGCCAGCAGCTTAGACTTGGGGAATCAGCCCCAGCATTTT.

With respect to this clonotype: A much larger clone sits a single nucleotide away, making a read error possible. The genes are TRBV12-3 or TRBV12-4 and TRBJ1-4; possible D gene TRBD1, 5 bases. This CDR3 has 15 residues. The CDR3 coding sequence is TGTGCCAGCAGCCCCTCGAGGACACATAATGAAAAACTGCTTTTT. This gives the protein CASSPSRTHNEKLLF.

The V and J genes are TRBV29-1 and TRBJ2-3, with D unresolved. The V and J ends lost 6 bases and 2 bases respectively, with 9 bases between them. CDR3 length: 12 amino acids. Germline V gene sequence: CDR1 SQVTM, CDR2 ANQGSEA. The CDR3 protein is CSVDGPTDTQYF. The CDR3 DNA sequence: TGCAGCGTAGACGGCCCCACAGATACGCAGTATTTT.

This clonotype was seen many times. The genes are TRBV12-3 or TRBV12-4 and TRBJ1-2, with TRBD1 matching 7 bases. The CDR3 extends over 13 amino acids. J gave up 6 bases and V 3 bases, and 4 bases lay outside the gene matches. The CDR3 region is CASSLSRGDGYTF. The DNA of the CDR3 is TGTGCCAGCAGTTTGTCCAGGGGGGATGGCTACACCTTC.

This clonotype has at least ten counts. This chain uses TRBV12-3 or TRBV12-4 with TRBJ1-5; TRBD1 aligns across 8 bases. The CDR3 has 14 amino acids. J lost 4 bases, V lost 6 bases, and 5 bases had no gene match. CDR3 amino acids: CASRGRDRNQPQHF. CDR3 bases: TGTGCCAGCAGAGGACGGGACAGGAATCAGCCCCAGCATTTT.

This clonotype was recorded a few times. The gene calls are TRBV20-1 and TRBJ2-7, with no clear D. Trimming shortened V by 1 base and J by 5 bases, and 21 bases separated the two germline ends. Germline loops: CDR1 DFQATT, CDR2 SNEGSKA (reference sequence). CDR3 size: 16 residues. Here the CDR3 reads CSARGSTPPRLDEQYF. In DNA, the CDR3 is TGCAGTGCTAGAGGGTCGACACCCCCAAGGTTGGACGAGCAGTACTTC.

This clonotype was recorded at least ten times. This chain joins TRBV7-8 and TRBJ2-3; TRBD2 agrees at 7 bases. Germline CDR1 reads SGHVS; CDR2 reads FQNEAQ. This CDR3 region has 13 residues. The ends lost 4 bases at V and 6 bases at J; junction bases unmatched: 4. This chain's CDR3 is CASSSGTTDTQYF. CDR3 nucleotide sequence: TGTGCCAGCAGCTCCGGGACTACTGATACGCAGTATTTT.

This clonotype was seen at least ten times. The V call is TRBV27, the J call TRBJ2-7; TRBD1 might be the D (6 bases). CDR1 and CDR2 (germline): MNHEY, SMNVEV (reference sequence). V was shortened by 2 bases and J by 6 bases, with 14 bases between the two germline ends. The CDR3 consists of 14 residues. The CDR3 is CASSLGQGIGEQYF. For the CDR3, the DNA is TGTGCCAGCAGTTTAGGGCAGGGGATCGGCGAGCAGTACTTC.